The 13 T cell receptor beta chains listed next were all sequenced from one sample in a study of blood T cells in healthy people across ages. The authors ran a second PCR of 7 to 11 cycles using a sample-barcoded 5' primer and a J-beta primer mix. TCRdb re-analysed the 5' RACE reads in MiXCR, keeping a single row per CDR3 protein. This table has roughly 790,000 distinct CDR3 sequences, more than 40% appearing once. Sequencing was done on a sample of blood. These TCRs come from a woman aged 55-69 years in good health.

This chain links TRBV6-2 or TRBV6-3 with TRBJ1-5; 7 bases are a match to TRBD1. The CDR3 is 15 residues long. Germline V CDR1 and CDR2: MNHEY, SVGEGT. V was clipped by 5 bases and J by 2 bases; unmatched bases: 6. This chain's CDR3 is CASSPSGGGNQPQHF. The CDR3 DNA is TGTGCCAGCAGTCCGTCAGGGGGGGGCAATCAGCCCCAGCATTTT.

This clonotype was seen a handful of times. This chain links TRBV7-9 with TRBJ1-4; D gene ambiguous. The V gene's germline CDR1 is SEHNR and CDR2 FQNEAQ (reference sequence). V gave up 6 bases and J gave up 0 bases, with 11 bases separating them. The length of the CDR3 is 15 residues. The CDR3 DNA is TGTGCCAGCAGGGGCAGTTCTGCAACTAATGAAAAACTGTTTTTT. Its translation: CASRGSSATNEKLFF.

In nucleotides, the CDR3 is TGTGCCAACAGAGACCGGGACGCGGGTGGAGATACGCAGTATTTT. This translates into CANRDRDAGGDTQYF. The rearrangement uses TRBV10-3 and TRBJ2-3; D is tentatively TRBD1 or TRBD2 (5 bases each). The germline V and J ends were trimmed by 10 bases and 5 bases, with 22 bases remaining between them. Germline-derived CDR1 and CDR2 are ENHRY and SYGVKD. This CDR3 has 15 residues.

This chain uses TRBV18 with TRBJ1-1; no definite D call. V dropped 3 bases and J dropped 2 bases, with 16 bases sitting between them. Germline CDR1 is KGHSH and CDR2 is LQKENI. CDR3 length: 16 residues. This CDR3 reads CASSPNRHLPNTEAFF. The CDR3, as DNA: TGTGCCAGCTCACCTAATAGGCACCTTCCCAACACTGAAGCTTTCTTT.

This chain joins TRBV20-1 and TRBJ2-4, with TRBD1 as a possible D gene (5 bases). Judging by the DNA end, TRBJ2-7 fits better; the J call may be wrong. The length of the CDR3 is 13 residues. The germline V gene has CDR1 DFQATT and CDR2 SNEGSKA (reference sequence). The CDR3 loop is CSAPSGLADEQYF. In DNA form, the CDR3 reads TGCAGTGCTCCCTCAGGGCTGGCGGACGAGCAGTACTTC.

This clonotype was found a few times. The CDR3 DNA reads as TGTGCCAGCAGCCTATTACGACAGGGAAGCAATCAGCCCCAGCATTTT. Translating it yields CASSLLRQGSNQPQHF. The chain employs TRBV5-8 and TRBJ1-5, with 7 bases matching TRBD1. With V trimmed by 4 bases and J by 1 base, 8 bases remained unmatched. CDR1 is SGHTS and CDR2 is YDEGEE in the germline V gene. The CDR3 runs 16 residues.

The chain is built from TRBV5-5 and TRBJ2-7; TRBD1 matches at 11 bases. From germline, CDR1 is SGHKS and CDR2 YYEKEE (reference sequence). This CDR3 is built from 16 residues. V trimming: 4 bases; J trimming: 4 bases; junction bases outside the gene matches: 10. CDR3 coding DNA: TGTGCCAGCAGCCCCGGGACAGGGGGAAAGTGGTACGAGCAGTACTTC. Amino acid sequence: CASSPGTGGKWYEQYF.

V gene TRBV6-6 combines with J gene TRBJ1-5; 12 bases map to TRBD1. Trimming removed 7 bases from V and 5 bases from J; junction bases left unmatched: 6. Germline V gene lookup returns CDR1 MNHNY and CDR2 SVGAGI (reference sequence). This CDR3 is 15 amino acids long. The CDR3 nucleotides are TGTGCCAGCAACCTGGGACAGGGGGCGCATCAGCCCCAGCATTTT. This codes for CASNLGQGAHQPQHF.

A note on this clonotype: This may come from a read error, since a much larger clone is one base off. CDR3 sequence (DNA): TGTGCCAGCAGCCCCATCCTAGCGGGAGGGGTCAATGAGCAGTTCTTC. This sequence encodes CASSPILAGGVNEQFF. The gene calls are TRBV6-2 or TRBV6-3 and TRBJ2-1, with 12 bases fitting TRBD2. The junction had 9 bases not matched to a gene; V was cut back by 6 bases and J by 6 bases. Looked up from germline, CDR1 is MNHEY and CDR2 is SVGEGT. This CDR3 has 16 residues.

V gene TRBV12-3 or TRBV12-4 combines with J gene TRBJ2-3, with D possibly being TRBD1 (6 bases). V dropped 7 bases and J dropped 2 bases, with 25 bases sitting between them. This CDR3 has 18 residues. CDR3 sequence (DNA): TGTGCCAGCACCCTCCCCCAAGCCGGGACACCTCTCACAGATACGCAGTATTTT. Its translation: CASTLPQAGTPLTDTQYF.

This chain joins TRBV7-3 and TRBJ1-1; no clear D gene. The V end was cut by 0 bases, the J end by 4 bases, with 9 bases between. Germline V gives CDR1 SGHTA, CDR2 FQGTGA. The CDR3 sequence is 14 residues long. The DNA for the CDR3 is TGTGCCAGCAGCTTAACGTCGGGTAGCACTGAAGCTTTCTTT. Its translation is CASSLTSGSTEAFF.

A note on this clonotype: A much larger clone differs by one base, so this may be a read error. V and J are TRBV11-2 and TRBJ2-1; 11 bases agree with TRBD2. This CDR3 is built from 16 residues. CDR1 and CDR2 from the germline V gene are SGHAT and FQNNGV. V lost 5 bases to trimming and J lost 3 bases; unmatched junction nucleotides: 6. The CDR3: CASSAPGLAVYNEQFF. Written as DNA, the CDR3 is TGTGCCAGCAGCGCTCCGGGACTAGCGGTCTACAATGAGCAGTTCTTC. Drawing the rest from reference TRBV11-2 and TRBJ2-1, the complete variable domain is EAGVAQSPRYKIIEKRQSVAFWCNPISGHATLYWYQQILGQGPKLLIQFQNNGVVDDSQLPKDRFSAERLKGVDSTLKIQPAKLEDSAVYLCASSAPGLAVYNEQFFGPGTRLTVL.

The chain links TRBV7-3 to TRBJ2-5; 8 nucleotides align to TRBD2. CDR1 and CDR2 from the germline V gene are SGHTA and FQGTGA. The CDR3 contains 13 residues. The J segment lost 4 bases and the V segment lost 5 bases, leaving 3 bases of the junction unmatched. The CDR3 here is CASSALAGETQYF. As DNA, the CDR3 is TGTGCCAGCAGCGCTCTAGCGGGAGAGACCCAGTACTTC.